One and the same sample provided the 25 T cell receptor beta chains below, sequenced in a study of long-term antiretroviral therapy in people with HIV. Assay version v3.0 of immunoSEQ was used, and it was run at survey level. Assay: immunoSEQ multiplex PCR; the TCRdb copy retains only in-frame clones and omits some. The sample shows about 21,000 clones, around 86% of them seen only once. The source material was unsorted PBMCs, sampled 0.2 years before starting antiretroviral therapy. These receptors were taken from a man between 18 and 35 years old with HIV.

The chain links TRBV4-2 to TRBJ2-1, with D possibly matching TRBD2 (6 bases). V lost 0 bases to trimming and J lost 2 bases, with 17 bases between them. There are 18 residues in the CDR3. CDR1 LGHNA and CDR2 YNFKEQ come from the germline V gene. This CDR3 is CASSQEGAGGITYNEQFF. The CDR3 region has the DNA TGTGCCAGCAGCCAAGAAGGTGCGGGCGGGATTACCTACAATGAGCAGTTCTTC.

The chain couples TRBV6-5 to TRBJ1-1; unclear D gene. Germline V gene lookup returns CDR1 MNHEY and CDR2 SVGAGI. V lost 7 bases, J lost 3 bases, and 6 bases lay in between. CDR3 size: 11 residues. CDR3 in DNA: TGTGCCAGCACCAGATACACTGAAGCTTTCTTT. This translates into CASTRYTEAFF.

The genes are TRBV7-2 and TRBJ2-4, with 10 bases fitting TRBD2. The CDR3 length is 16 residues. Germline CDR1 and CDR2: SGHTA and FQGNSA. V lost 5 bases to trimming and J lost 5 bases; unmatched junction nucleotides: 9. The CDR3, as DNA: TGTGCCAGCAGCGAATCTAGCGGGAGAGGGGAAAACATTCAGTACTTC. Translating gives CASSESSGRGENIQYF.

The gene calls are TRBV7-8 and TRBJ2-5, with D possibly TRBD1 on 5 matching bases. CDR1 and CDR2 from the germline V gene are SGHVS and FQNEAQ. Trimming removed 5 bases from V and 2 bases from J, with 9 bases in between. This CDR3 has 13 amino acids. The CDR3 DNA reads TGTGCCAGCAGCGGGGCCCGACAAGAGACCCAGTACTTC. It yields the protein CASSGARQETQYF.

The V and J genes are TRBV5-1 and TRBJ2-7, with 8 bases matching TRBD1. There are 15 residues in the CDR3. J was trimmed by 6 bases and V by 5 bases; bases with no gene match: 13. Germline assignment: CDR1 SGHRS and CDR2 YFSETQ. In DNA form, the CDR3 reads TGCGCCAGCAGTTCTGACAGGGGAAGGGGAGGCGAGCAGTACTTC. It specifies CASSSDRGRGGEQYF.

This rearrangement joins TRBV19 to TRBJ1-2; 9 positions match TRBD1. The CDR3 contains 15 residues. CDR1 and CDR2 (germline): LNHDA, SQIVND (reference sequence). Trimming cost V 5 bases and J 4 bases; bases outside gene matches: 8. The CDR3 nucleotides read TGTGCCAGTAGTCCCTCCGGGACAGGGAGCTATGGCTACACCTTC. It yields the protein CASSPSGTGSYGYTF.

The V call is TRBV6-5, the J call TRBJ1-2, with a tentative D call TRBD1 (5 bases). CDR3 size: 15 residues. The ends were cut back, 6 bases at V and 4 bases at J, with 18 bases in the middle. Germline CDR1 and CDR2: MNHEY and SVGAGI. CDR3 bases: TGTGCCAGCAGCGTACAGACCGGGACCGTCTATGGCTACACCTTC. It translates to CASSVQTGTVYGYTF.

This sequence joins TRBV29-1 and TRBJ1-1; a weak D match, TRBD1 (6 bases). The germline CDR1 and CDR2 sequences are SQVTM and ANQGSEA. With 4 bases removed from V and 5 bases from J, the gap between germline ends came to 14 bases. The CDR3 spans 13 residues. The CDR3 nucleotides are TGCAGCGTTGTGAGGGGGGTAACAACTGAAGCTTTCTTT. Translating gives CSVVRGVTTEAFF.

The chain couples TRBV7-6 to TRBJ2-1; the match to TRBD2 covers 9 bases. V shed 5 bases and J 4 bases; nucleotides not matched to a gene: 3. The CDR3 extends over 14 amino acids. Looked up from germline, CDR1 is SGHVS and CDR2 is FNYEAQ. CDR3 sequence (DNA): TGTGCCAGCAGCCTCAGCGGGGGGTACAATGAGCAGTTCTTC. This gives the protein CASSLSGGYNEQFF.

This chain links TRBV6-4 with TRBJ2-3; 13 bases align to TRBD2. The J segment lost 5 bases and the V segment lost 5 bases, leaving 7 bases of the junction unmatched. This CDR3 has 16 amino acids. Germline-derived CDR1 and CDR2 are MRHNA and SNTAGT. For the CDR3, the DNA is TGTGCCAGCAGTTCACTAGCGGGGGGGCCGATAGATACGCAGTATTTT. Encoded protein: CASSSLAGGPIDTQYF.

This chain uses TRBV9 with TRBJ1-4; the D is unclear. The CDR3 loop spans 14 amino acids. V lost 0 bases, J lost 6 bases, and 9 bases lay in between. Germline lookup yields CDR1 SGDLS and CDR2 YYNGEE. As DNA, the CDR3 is TGTGCCAGCAGCGTAGGCCTGGAGGATGAAAAACTGTTTTTT. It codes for CASSVGLEDEKLFF.

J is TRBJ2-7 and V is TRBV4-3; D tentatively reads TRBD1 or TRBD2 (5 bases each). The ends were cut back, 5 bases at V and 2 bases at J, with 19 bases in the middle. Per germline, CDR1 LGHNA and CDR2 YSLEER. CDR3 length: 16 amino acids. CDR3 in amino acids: CASSLRLQGPTYEQYF. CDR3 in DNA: TGCGCCAGCAGCTTGCGGCTTCAGGGACCAACCTACGAGCAGTACTTC.

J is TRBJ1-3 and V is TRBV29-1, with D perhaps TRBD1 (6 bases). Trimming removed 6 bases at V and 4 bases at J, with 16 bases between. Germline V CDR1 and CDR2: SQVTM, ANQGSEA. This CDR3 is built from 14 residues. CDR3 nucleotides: TGCAGCGTGACGCTACAGGGTCGGGGAAACACCATATATTTT. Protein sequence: CSVTLQGRGNTIYF. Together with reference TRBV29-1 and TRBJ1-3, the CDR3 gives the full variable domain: SAVISQKPSRDICQRGTSLTIQCQVDSQVTMMFWYRQQPGQSLTLIATANQGSEATYESGFVIDKFPISRPNLTFSTLTVSNMSPEDSSIYLCSVTLQGRGNTIYFGEGSWLTVV.

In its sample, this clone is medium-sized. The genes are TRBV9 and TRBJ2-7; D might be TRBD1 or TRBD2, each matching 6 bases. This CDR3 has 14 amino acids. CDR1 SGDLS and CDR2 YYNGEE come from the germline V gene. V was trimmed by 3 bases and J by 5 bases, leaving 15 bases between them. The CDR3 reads CASSAHSGEDEQYF. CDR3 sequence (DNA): TGTGCCAGCAGCGCTCATTCAGGGGAGGACGAGCAGTACTTC.

The CDR3 loop is CASSYGGLNEQYF. The CDR3 bases are TGTGCCAGCAGCTATGGGGGGCTCAACGAGCAGTACTTC. The chain links TRBV5-8 to TRBJ2-7, with D possibly called TRBD1 or TRBD2 (6 bases each). The CDR3 loop spans 13 amino acids. V gave up 3 bases and J gave up 5 bases, with 12 bases separating them. Germline V gene data show CDR1 as SGHTS and CDR2 as YDEGEE.

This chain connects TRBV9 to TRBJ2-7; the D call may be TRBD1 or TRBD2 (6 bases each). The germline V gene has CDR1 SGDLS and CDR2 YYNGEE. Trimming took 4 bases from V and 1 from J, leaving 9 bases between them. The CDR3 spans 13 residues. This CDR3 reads CASSRGDSYEQYF. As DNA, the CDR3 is TGTGCCAGCAGCAGGGGGGATTCCTACGAGCAGTACTTC.

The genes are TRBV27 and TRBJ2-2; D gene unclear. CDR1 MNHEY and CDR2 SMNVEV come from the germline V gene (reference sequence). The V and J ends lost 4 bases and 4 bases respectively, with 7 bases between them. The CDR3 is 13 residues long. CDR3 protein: CASSYGVTGELFF. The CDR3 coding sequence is TGTGCCAGCAGTTATGGGGTCACCGGGGAGCTGTTTTTT.

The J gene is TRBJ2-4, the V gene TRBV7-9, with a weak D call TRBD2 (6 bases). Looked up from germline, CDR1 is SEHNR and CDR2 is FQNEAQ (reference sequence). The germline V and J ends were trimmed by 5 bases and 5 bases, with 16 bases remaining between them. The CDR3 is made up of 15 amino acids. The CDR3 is CASSPLRDLQNIQYF. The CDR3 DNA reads TGTGCCAGCAGCCCCCTCCGGGACTTACAAAACATTCAGTACTTC. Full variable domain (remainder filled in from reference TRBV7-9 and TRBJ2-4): DTGVSQNPRHKITKRGQNVTFRCDPISEHNRLYWYRQTLGQGPEFLTYFQNEAQLEKSRLLSDRFSAERPKGSFSTLEIQRTEQGDSAMYLCASSPLRDLQNIQYFGAGTRLSVL.

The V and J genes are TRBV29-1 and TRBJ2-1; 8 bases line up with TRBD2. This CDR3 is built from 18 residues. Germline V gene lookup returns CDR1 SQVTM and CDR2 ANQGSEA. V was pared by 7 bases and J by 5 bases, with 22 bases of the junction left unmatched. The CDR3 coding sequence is TGCAGCGGAGATCTGGTGGCAGCGGGGGCCCTACAAGACAATGAGCAGTTCTTC. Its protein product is CSGDLVAAGALQDNEQFF.

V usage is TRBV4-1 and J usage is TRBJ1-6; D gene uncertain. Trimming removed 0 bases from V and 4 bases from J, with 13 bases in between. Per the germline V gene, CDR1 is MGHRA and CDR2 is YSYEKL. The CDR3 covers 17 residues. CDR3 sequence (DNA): TGCGCCAGCAGCCAAGATTCGCGAGTATCATATAATTCACCCCTCCACTTT. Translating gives CASSQDSRVSYNSPLHF.

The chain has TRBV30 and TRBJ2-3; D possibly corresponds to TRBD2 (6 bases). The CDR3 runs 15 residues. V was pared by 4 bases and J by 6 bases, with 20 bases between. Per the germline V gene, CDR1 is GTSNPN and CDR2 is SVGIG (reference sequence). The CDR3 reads CAWMPGLPRLDTQYF. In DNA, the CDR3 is TGTGCCTGGATGCCGGGACTCCCAAGGTTGGATACGCAGTATTTT. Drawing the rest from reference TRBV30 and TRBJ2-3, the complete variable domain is SQTIHQWPATLVQPVGSPLSLECTVEGTSNPNLYWYRQAAGRGLQLLFYSVGIGQISSEVPQNLSASRPQDRQFILSSKKLLLSDSGFYLCAWMPGLPRLDTQYFGPGTRLTVL.

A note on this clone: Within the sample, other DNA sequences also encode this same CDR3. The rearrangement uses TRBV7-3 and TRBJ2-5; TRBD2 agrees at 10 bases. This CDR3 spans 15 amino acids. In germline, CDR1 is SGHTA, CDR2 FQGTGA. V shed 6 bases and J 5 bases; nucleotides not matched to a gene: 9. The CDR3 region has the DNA TGTGCCAGCAGTCCTCTAGCGGGGGCAGGGGAGACCCAGTACTTC. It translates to CASSPLAGAGETQYF.

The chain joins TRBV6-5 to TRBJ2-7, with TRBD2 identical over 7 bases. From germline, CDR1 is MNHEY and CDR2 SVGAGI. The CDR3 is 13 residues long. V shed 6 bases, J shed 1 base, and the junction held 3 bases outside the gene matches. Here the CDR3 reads CASSRGDSYEQYF. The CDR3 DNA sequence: TGTGCCAGCAGCCGGGGGGATTCCTACGAGCAGTACTTC.

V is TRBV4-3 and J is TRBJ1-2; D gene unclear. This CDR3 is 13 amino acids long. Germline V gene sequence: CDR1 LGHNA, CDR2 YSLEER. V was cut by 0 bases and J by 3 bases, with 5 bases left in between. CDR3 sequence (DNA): TGCGCCAGCAGCCAAGACGGATACTATGGCTACACCTTC. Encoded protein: CASSQDGYYGYTF.

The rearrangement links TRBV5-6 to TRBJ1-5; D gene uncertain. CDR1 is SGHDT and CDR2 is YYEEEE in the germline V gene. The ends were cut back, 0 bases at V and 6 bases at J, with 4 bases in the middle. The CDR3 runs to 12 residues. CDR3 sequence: CASSLGPQPQHF. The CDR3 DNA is TGTGCCAGCAGCTTGGGCCCTCAGCCCCAGCATTTT.